The entry below gives a single TCR beta chain sequence along with its context. Original methodology: Using reference gene primer amplification, nucleated cell counts were estimated. Repertoires were generated with immunoSEQ multiplex PCR, while TCRdb's copy carries only in-frame clones and drops some. V and J calls and clone size are those listed in that table; D and trimming were worked out from the DNA. The sample shows 80,000 to 95,000 clones, around 93% of them seen only once. The sample belongs to a study of blood T cell repertoires in COVID-19. At the level of the study: PBMCs, B-cell-depleted T cells, or T cells provided the cDNA or gDNA that made up the material.

V was trimmed by 2 bases and J by 6 bases, leaving 27 bases between them. From germline, CDR1 is PRHDT and CDR2 FYEKMQ (reference sequence). This CDR3 spans 19 amino acids. The sequenced material came from peripheral blood. The sequence came from a human donor with active COVID-19. The donor label of this sample is uncertain. V gene TRBV13 combines with J gene TRBJ2-3; weak D call: TRBD2 (5 bases). CDR3 region: CASSLRTTPPGLAEDTQYF. The DNA for the CDR3 is TGTGCCAGCAGCTTACGGACGACCCCCCCGGGCCTAGCAGAGGATACGCAGTATTTT.